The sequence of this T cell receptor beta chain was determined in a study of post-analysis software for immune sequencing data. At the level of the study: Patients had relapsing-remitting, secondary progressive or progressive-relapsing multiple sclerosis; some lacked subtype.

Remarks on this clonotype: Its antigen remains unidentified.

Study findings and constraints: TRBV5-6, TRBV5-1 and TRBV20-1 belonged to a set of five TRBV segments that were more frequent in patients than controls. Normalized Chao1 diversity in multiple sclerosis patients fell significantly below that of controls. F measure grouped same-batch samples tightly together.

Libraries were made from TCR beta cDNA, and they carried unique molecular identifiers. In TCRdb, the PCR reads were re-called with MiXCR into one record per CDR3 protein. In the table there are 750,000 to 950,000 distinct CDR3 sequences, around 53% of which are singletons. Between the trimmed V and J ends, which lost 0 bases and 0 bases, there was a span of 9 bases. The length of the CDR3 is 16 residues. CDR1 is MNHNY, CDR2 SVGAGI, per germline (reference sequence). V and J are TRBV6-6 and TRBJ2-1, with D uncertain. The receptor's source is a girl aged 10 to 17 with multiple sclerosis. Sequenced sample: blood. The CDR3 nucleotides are TGTGCCAGCAGTTACTCAGGGATTAGCTCCTACAATGAGCAGTTCTTC. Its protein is CASSYSGISSYNEQFF.